This T cell receptor beta chain appears in the sequencing data of a study of blood T cell repertoires in COVID-19. Background on the study: Both acute and convalescent COVID-19 samples were obtained from the United States, Italy and Spain. Sample material is recorded as cDNA or gDNA derived from T cells, B-cell-depleted T cells, or PBMCs.

V lost 5 bases and J lost 3; bases outside the gene matches: 8. From germline, CDR1 is SGHKS and CDR2 YYEKEE (reference sequence). The CDR3 loop spans 17 amino acids. Original processing notes: Counts of nucleated cells, estimated from reference gene primer amplification, were obtained. Some clones are missing from TCRdb's copy, which holds only in-frame ones; the method was immunoSEQ multiplex PCR. V, J and clone size are those of that table, while D and trimming were read from the DNA. The sample holds about 47,000 clones, around 92% seen once. The chain carries TRBV5-5 and TRBJ2-6, with 10 bases identical to TRBD1. Sequencing used peripheral blood. The sequence was collected from a man aged 80 or over with active or convalescent COVID-19. CDR3 coding DNA: TGTGCCAGCAGGCCGGGACAGGGGCTTGTTGGGGCCAACGTCCTGACTTTC. Its translation is CASRPGQGLVGANVLTF.